One sample yielded the 9 T cell receptor beta chains listed below, sequenced in a study of T cells after yellow fever vaccination. TCRdb reanalysed the 5' RACE reads using MiXCR and keeps one entry per CDR3 protein. The repertoire includes some 560,000 distinct CDR3 sequences, about a sixth of them detected once, and roughly a sixth sits in the top ten. This material consisted of PBMCs, taken 4 to 5 days after the first yellow fever vaccination. All receptors come from a man aged 18 to 29 who received the YFV17D yellow fever vaccine.

This clonotype was seen repeatedly, ten times or more. V and J are TRBV5-1 and TRBJ1-2; a weak D match, TRBD1 (6 bases). CDR1 SGHRS and CDR2 YFSETQ come from the germline V gene. The CDR3 totals 14 residues. Trimming took off 0 bases at V and 6 bases at J, with 12 bases between the two ends. Here the CDR3 DNA reads TGCGCCAGCAGCTTGGAAGGCAGGGGAGATGGCTACACCTTC. Encoded protein: CASSLEGRGDGYTF. Full variable domain (outside the CDR3, taken from reference TRBV5-1 and TRBJ1-2): KAGVTQTPRYLIKTRGQQVTLSCSPISGHRSVSWYQQTPGQGLQFLFEYFSETQRNKGNFPGRFSGRQFSNSRSEMNVSTLELGDSALYLCASSLEGRGDGYTFGSGTRLTVV.

This clonotype was counted between two and nine times. The chain recombines TRBV2 with TRBJ1-4, with D perhaps matching TRBD1 (6 bases). V lost 7 bases and J lost 8, with 14 bases in between. The CDR3 spans 13 residues. From germline, CDR1 is SNHLY and CDR2 FYNNEI. This CDR3 is CASNAQGGEKLFF. CDR3 DNA: TGTGCCAGCAATGCACAGGGAGGAGAAAAACTGTTTTTT.

The chain recombines TRBV29-1 with TRBJ2-4, with D tentatively TRBD1 or TRBD2 (6 bases each). There are 12 residues in the CDR3. Trimming took off 6 bases at V and 6 bases at J, with 12 bases between the two ends. Germline lookup yields CDR1 SQVTM and CDR2 ANQGSEA. CDR3 nucleotides: TGCAGCGTAGCAGAGGGGGGAAACATTCAGTACTTC. It yields the protein CSVAEGGNIQYF.

The chain uses TRBV11-2 and TRBJ1-2, with 9 nucleotides matching TRBD1. The CDR3 has 15 amino acids. CDR1 is SGHAT, CDR2 FQNNGV, per germline. J lost 4 bases, V lost 7 bases, and 10 bases had no gene match. CDR3 amino acids: CASNPVRQGVYGYTF. CDR3 nucleotides: TGTGCCAGCAACCCCGTACGACAGGGGGTCTATGGCTACACCTTC.

This clonotype occurred many times. The chain carries TRBV4-3 and TRBJ1-1, with D tentatively TRBD1 (5 bases). CDR3 length equals 14 residues. Germline CDR1 reads LGHNA; CDR2 reads YSLEER. V lost 2 bases to trimming and J lost 5 bases, with 12 bases between them. CDR3 loop: CASSQWGLGTEAFF. The CDR3 region has the DNA TGCGCCAGCAGCCAATGGGGCCTGGGGACTGAAGCTTTCTTT.

V gene TRBV3-1 combines with J gene TRBJ2-3; unclear D gene. Germline CDR1 reads LGHDT; CDR2 reads YNNKEL (reference sequence). V lost 1 base to trimming and J lost 8 bases, with 10 bases between them. The CDR3 length is 13 residues. The chain's CDR3 is CASSQVRRTTQYF. In DNA, the CDR3 is TGTGCCAGCAGCCAAGTTAGGCGGACTACGCAGTATTTT.

This clonotype has only a few counts. This rearrangement joins TRBV7-3 to TRBJ1-2; 9 nucleotides line up with TRBD1. The germline V gene encodes CDR1 SGHTA and CDR2 FQGTGA. The CDR3 covers 14 residues. The ends lost 5 bases at V and 8 bases at J; junction bases unmatched: 9. This CDR3 reads CASSPGTGIIGYTF. CDR3 nucleotide sequence: TGTGCCAGCAGCCCAGGGACAGGGATTATAGGCTACACCTTC. The full variable domain, rest sourced from reference TRBV7-3 and TRBJ1-2, is GAGVSQTPSNKVTEKGKYVELRCDPISGHTALYWYRQSLGQGPEFLIYFQGTGAADDSGLPNDRFFAVRPEGSVSTLKIQRTERGDSAVYLCASSPGTGIIGYTFGSGTRLTVV.

The chain combines TRBV6-2 or TRBV6-3 with TRBJ1-2, with 7 bases matching TRBD1. Germline V lookup: CDR1 MNHEY, CDR2 SVGEGT. The CDR3 has 16 residues. V dropped 6 bases and J dropped 2; count of bases not matched to a gene: 12. CDR3 sequence: CASRPNRGQDNYGYTF. CDR3 nucleotide sequence: TGTGCCAGCAGACCAAACCGCGGACAGGACAACTATGGCTACACCTTC.

This sequence joins TRBV7-3 and TRBJ2-3; D may be TRBD1 (6 bases). CDR1 is SGHTA, CDR2 FQGTGA, per germline. The CDR3 length is 14 residues. V lost 5 bases to trimming and J lost 6 bases, with 15 bases between them. CDR3 bases: TGTGCCAGCAGCCCTCAGGGGCGGTTCGATACGCAGTATTTT. Protein sequence: CASSPQGRFDTQYF.